This TCR beta chain was observed in a study of monozygotic twins with cystic fibrosis. Across the whole study: Library input was approximately 2.7 micrograms of fragmented DNA, with about 15 PCR cycles.

This table comes from immunoSEQ multiplex PCR, and its TCRdb copy is limited to in-frame clones, with some not included. The table includes tens of thousands of clones, over 60% detected once. This clone has just a few counts. Germline V gene data show CDR1 as MGHRA and CDR2 as YSYEKL. The CDR3 is made up of 15 amino acids. Trimming pared 2 bases from V and 8 bases from J, leaving 16 bases between. Sequencing was carried out using blood. V and J are TRBV4-1 and TRBJ1-3, with D possibly being TRBD1 (5 bases). The TCR was taken from a girl aged 10-17 years with cystic fibrosis. The CDR3 loop is CASSQLLIEGHTIYF. The CDR3 region has the DNA TGCGCCAGCAGCCAACTCCTGATTGAGGGACACACCATATATTTT.